This TCR beta chain was sequenced during a study of human T cells and chemical hapten exposure (TCRdb year 2021). For the wider study: For sensitization, 2% DPC in acetone was applied to an approximately 2 cm by approximately 2 cm area of upper inner arm skin. Patients additionally received weekly therapeutic DPC doses to the scalp throughout the roughly 25-week study period. Patch testing was performed on the upper back with Finn chambers containing 0.01% DPC, and the patch tests were scored after 6 days according to International Contact Dermatitis Research Group standards. Alopecia areata with under or over 50% scalp involvement, alopecia totalis and alopecia universalis were represented in the patient cohort, which was mostly female. Libraries were combined into a pool for sequencing, and differences in TCR yield between samples came mainly from small differences in library volumes within the pool. In alopecia patients, the study followed how the peripheral blood TCR repertoire changed in vivo over primary and secondary sensitization to diphenylcyclopropenone (DPC), a hapten. Blood was sampled from patients pre-sensitization (week 0) and at 2, 6 and about 24 weeks after DPC sensitization. Roughly 30 alopecia patients provided blood for TCR sequencing at one to four time points (pre-sensitization, 2, 6 and 24 weeks). What the research found in general, with its limitations: After repeated subsampling, the strength of the expansion versus patch-test correlation and the threshold at which it became significant changed. The number of TCRs above 1 in 1000 frequency did not change with DPC sensitization; there was no evidence of global repertoire structure alterations. Compared with pre-sensitization or healthy control sets, expanded TCRs formed significantly more large CDR3 similarity clusters, which is consistent with antigen-driven responses. All patients had alopecia, a presumed autoimmune disease, so their immune response might differ from that of healthy individuals. A positive correlation was found between the number of PT1 expanded TCRs and patch test score, with significance reached at thresholds 8, 16 and 32 but not 4.

For CDR1 and CDR2, the germline V gene lists SGHDT and YYEEEE. V and J are trimmed by 5 bases and 13 bases, and the gene matches miss 13 bases of the junction. Including the terminal cysteine and phenylalanine, the CDR3 comprises 13 residues. The CDR3 DNA has 39 bases and is translated from base 1. The time point label, read with the paper, signifies: patch test 1, 2 weeks after DPC sensitization. What this sample's treatment or condition label stands for: therapeutic diphenylcyclopropenone sensitization with weekly scalp DPC. At each patch-test visit, blood was drawn before the patch test was applied. Eligible patients were aged 18 to 70, diagnosed with alopecia, deemed suitable for DPC therapy, and excluded if pregnant. Total RNA was isolated from unfractionated whole blood collected in Tempus Blood RNA tubes. Turning to this clonotype: The clone's antigen remains unknown. No base quality values were provided; no much bigger clone lies one nucleotide off.

Libraries were built with RACE. Sequencing used a NextSeq 500. During library preparation, unique molecular identifiers were attached to individual cDNA molecules so that TCRs could be counted quantitatively and reproducibly. From each blood RNA sample, both TCR alpha and TCR beta chains were sequenced. The authors' pipeline ran thus. The median number of TCRs per sample was roughly 94,000, ranging from roughly 20,000 to 700,000. The Decombinator software suite was used to annotate V, J and CDR3 in the TCR reads. For the PS versus PT1 abundance plots, all samples were subsampled to the same number of TCRs (28,000). Expanded TCRs were defined as absent before sensitization and observed at least eight times at the 2-week time point. TCRdb handled the public reads itself, with Q25 trimming in fastp and clone calling in MiXCR, and kept productive beta chains. Identical CDR3 protein sequences are pooled into one entry, listed with their most common genes and DNA. The V and J calls were not made by the authors but by TCRdb's processing. Counted in this sample were roughly 98,000 distinct CDR3 sequences; 9.5% to 15% of them appeared once. Of the sample, 2% to 2.5% is held by the ten largest clones.

Specimen: whole blood, collected in connection with sensitization to the hapten diphenylcyclopropenone (DPC). This receptor was obtained from a woman aged 40 to 55 with alopecia areata. Some clones in this sample may be carry-over from other donors' samples. Recombination linked TRBV5-6 to TRBJ2-3, with TRBD1 identical over 7 junction bases. The bases read TGTGCCAGCAGTCATGCACAGGGGTTTTCGGAGTATTTT. The resulting protein is CASSHAQGFSEYF.